The rows below give T cell receptor beta chains drawn from one sample of a study of blood T cell repertoires in COVID-19. Assay used: immunoSEQ multiplex PCR; TCRdb lists only in-frame clones, some missing. The sample includes 65,000 to 90,000 clones, approximately 71% of them seen just once. The specimen sequenced was peripheral blood. Receptors originate from a man aged 65 to 85 with COVID-19, enrolled during active disease. CDR3s include the opening cysteine and the closing phenylalanine or tryptophan. Fields, in order: D gene, J gene, clone size, V gene, CDR3 DNA, CDR3 protein. A D gene is named only where the DNA matches it firmly. Size is stated for part of the rows, as once, few or many counts, or as a class when the clone is expanded.

d_call: TRBD2; j_call: TRBJ2-2; clone_size: NA; v_call: TRBV20-1; cdr3_nt: TGCAGTGCTAGTATCCCTAGCGGGAGGCGTACCGGGGAGCTGTTTTTT; cdr3_aa: CSASIPSGRRTGELFF
d_call: NA; j_call: TRBJ2-7; clone_size: NA; v_call: TRBV5-3; cdr3_nt: TGTGCCAGAAGCTTTTATAGTGGAGAGGGATACGAGCAGTACTTC; cdr3_aa: CARSFYSGEGYEQYF
d_call: NA; j_call: TRBJ1-5; clone_size: NA; v_call: TRBV6-5; cdr3_nt: TGTGCCAGCAGCTCCTCGTACACCTTCAATCAGCCCCAGCATTTT; cdr3_aa: CASSSSYTFNQPQHF
d_call: NA; j_call: TRBJ1-4; clone_size: NA; v_call: TRBV2; cdr3_nt: TGTGCCAGCAGAGGACAGTCAACTAATGAAAAACTGTTTTTT; cdr3_aa: CASRGQSTNEKLFF
d_call: NA; j_call: TRBJ1-3; clone_size: NA; v_call: TRBV3-1/TRBV3-2; cdr3_nt: TGTGCCAGCAGCCAAGATACCGGGGGAGGAAACACCATATATTTT; cdr3_aa: CASSQDTGGGNTIYF
d_call: NA; j_call: TRBJ1-2; clone_size: NA; v_call: TRBV6-5; cdr3_nt: TGTGCCAGCAGTTACTCGTCGGAGGGGATCTATGGCTACACCTTC; cdr3_aa: CASSYSSEGIYGYTF
d_call: NA; j_call: TRBJ1-4; clone_size: few; v_call: TRBV4-2; cdr3_nt: TGTGCCAGCGAGGGCTCCGGTGGAGCTAATGAAAAACTGTTTTTT; cdr3_aa: CASEGSGGANEKLFF
d_call: NA; j_call: TRBJ1-3; clone_size: once; v_call: TRBV16; cdr3_nt: TGTGCCAGCAGCCAATCGCAGGTGTATTTTTCTGGAAACACCATATATTTT; cdr3_aa: CASSQSQVYFSGNTIYF
d_call: TRBD1; j_call: TRBJ1-5; clone_size: few; v_call: TRBV4-2; cdr3_nt: TGTGCCAGCAGCCATGGGGACAGGGGTGGCAATCAGCCCCAGCATTTT; cdr3_aa: CASSHGDRGGNQPQHF
d_call: TRBD2; j_call: TRBJ2-2; clone_size: NA; v_call: TRBV6-5; cdr3_nt: TGTGCCAGCAGCCAGCGACTAGCGGGAACCGGGGAGCTGTTTTTT; cdr3_aa: CASSQRLAGTGELFF
d_call: NA; j_call: TRBJ1-5; clone_size: NA; v_call: TRBV19; cdr3_nt: TGTGCCAGTAGTATAAGAGGGCAGGGGAATCAGCCCCAGCATTTT; cdr3_aa: CASSIRGQGNQPQHF